This T cell receptor (beta chain) was recovered during a study of blood T cells in healthy people across ages. Notes on the study in general: Bulk PBMC profiling left naive and antigen-experienced comparisons inconclusive.

A word on this clonotype: The antigen is unknown.

It was with a sample-barcoded 5' primer and a J-beta primer mix that a second PCR of about 6 to 12 cycles was run. Each cDNA molecule was tagged by a template-switch adaptor with 12 random nucleotides. A single record per CDR3 protein comes from TCRdb applying MiXCR to the 5' RACE reads. Of about 800,000 distinct CDR3 sequences listed, about 25% are singletons. The V end was cut by 4 bases, the J end by 0 bases, with 12 bases between. Germline V CDR1 and CDR2: SGHTA, FQGTGA. The CDR3 loop spans 15 amino acids. This sample was shared with a second study, whose subject was T cells of mothers and their children. That study adds: Normalized overlap was always slightly, never significantly, higher in related than unrelated mother-child pairs.

The genes are TRBV7-3 and TRBJ2-5; D possibly corresponds to TRBD2 (5 bases). The TCR comes from a boy aged 5-17 years in good health. Sequences were obtained from blood. CDR3 amino acids: CASSSGPGDQETQYF. The DNA of the CDR3 is TGTGCCAGCAGCTCCGGTCCCGGGGACCAAGAGACCCAGTACTTC.